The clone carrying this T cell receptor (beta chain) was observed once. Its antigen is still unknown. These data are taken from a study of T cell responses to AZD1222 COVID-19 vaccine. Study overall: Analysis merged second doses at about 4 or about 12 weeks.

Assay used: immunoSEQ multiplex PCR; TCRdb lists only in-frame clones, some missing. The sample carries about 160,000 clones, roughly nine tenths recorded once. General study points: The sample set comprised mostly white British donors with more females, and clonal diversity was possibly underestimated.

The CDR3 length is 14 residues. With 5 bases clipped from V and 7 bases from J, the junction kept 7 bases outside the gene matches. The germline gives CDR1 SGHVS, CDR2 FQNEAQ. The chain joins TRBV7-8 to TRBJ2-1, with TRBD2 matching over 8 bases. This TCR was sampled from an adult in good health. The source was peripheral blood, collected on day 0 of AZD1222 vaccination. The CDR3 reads CASSAGLVRNEQFF. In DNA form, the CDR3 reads TGTGCCAGCAGCGCGGGACTAGTGAGGAATGAGCAGTTCTTC.